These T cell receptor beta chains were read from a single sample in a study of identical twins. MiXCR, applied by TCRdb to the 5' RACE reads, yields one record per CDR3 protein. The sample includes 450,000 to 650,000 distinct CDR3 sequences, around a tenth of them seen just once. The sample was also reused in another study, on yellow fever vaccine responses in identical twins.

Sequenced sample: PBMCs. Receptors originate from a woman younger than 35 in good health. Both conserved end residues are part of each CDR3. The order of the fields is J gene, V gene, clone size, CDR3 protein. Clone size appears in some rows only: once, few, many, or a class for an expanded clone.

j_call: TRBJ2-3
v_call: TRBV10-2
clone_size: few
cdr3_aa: CASSGTLAGPAPRNTQYF

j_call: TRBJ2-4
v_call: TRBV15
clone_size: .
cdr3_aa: CATSKDPPLPKNIQYF

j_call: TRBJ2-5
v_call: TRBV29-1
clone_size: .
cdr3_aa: CSVNGLAGGSQETQYF

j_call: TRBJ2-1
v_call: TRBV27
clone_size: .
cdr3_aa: CASSFLYGSGRADNEQFF

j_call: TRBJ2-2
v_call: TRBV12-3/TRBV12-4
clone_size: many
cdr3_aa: CASSLDRNTGELFF

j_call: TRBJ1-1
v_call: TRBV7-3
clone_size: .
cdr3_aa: CASSLFPRESEAFF

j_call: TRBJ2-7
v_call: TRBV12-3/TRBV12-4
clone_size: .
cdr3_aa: CASSRGTDPIYEQYF

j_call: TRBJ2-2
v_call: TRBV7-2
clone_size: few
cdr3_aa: CASSQSPGGNGELFF

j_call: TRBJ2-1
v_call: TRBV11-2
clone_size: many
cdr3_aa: CASSLTGNEQFF

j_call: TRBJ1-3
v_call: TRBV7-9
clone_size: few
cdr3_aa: CASSLAVPPGNTIYF

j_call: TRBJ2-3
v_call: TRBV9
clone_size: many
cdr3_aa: CASSVSGIADTQYF

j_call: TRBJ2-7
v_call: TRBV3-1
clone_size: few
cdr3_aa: CASSRMNHEQYF

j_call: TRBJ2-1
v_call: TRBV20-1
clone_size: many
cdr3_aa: CSARSWAGGRYEQFF

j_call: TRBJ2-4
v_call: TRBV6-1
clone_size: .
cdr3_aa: CASSLSGGGNIQYF

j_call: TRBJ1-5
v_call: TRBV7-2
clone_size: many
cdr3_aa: CASSLEQGQPQHF

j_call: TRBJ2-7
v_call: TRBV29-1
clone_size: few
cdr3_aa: CSVEEGQPYEQYF

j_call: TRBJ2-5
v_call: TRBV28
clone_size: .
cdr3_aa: CASRRGEGHETQYF

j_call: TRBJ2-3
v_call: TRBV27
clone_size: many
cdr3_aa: CASSRIGGGTDTQYF

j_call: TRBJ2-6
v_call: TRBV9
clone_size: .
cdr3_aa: CASSSGTYDSGANVLTF

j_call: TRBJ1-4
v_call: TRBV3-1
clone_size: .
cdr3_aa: CASSQDYGAGEKLFF

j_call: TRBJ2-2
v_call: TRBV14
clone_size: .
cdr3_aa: CASSQFLGTMNTGELFF

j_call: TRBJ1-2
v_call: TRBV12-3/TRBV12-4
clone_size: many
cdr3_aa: CASSFAGTPYGYTF

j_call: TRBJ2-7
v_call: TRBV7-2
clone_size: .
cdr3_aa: CASSLASTLSYEQYF

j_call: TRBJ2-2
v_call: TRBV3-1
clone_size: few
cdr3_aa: CASSLQQGLRTGELFF

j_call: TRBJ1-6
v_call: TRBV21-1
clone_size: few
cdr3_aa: CASNQKRQVSNNSPLHF

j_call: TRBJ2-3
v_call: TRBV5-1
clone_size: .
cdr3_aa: CASSLAGVGTTDTQYF

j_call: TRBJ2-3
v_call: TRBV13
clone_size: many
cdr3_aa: CASSPGLAGPPRTDTQYF

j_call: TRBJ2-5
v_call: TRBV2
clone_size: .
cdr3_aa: CASSERLAGSQETQYF

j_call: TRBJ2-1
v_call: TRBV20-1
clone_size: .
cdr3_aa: CSATGGPSNEQFF

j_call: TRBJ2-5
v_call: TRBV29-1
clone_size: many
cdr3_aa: CSATGGTETQYF

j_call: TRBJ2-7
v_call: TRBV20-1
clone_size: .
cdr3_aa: CSASSIVGYEQYF

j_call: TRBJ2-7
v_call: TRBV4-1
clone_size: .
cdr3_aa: CASSPGQLLYEQYF

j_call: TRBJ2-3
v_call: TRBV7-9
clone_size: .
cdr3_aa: CASSSGVDRALGDTQYF

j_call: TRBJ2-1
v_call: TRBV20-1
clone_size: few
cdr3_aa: CSARDSSIGFF

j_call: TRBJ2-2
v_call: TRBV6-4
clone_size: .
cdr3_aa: CASRTGVNAGELFF

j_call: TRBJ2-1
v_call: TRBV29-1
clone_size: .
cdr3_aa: CSVVGTSGSSLSWEQFF

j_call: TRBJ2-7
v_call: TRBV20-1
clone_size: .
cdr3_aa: CSARDLAASSYEQYF

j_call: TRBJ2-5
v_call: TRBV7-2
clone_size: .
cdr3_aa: CASSGSLGRSETQYF

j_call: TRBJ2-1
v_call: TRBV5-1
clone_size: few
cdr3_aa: CASSFDLAGGDNEQFF

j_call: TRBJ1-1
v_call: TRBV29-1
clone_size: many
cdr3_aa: CSVVVSLGGNTEAFF

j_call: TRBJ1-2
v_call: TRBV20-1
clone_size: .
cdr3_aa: CSARGEFDNYGYTF